This passage covers 6 T cell receptor beta chains from one sample sequenced in a study of shared clonotypes between healthy human individuals. The assay was immunoSEQ multiplex PCR, and TCRdb's table has in-frame clones only and misses some. The table includes 2 million to 3 million clones, over 85% detected once. The sequenced material came from naive CD4+ T cells sorted from blood. Subset defined: CD45RA+ positively selected. The receptors stem from a young man in good health.

The chain joins TRBV5-4 to TRBJ2-6; TRBD1 matches 8 bases. CDR3 length: 17 amino acids. Germline V CDR1 and CDR2: SGHNT, YYREEE (reference sequence). V dropped 1 base and J dropped 4; count of bases not matched to a gene: 7. The CDR3 is CASSLSQGAQGANVLTF. CDR3 coding DNA: TGTGCCAGCAGCTTGAGTCAGGGGGCGCAGGGGGCCAACGTCCTGACTTTC.

The chain is built from TRBV5-1 and TRBJ1-2; D is uncertain. This CDR3 has 15 amino acids. CDR1 SGHRS and CDR2 YFSETQ come from the germline V gene. Trimming removed 0 bases at V and 3 bases at J, with 12 bases between. CDR3: CASSLVLTQDYGYTF. In DNA form, the CDR3 reads TGCGCCAGCAGCTTGGTTCTGACGCAGGACTATGGCTACACCTTC.

The chain links TRBV9 to TRBJ1-1, with D perhaps matching TRBD1 (5 bases). This CDR3 is 13 amino acids long. V lost 1 base, J lost 8 bases, and 12 bases lay in between. CDR1 and CDR2 from the germline V gene are SGDLS and YYNGEE. The CDR3 protein is CASSVRDGLEAFF. CDR3 DNA: TGTGCCAGCAGCGTAAGGGACGGACTAGAAGCTTTCTTT.

Of note for this clone: The same CDR3 arises from other DNA sequences in this sample as well. The J gene is TRBJ2-2, the V gene TRBV6-1; D not resolved. CDR3 length: 15 residues. Germline-derived CDR1 and CDR2 are MNHNS and SASEGT. V was pared by 0 bases and J by 2 bases, with 7 bases between. DNA of the CDR3: TGTGCCAGCAGTGAAGCTGGAGTTAACACCGGGGAGCTGTTTTTT. This encodes CASSEAGVNTGELFF.

The chain uses TRBV5-4 and TRBJ2-3, with TRBD2 matching over 10 bases. Germline lookup yields CDR1 SGHNT and CDR2 YYREEE (reference sequence). This CDR3 spans 15 amino acids. V lost 2 bases, J lost 6 bases, and 6 bases stayed unmatched. The CDR3: CASSLILAGRDTQYF. CDR3 DNA sequence: TGTGCCAGCAGCTTAATACTAGCGGGAAGGGATACGCAGTATTTT.

The chain recombines TRBV30 with TRBJ2-1; no clear D. The length of the CDR3 is 12 residues. Trimming cost V 0 bases and J 7 bases, with 7 bases left between them. Germline CDR1 and CDR2: GTSNPN and SVGIG (reference sequence). The CDR3 DNA is TGTGCCTGGAGTGTATGGCGTAATGAGCAGTTCTTC. This encodes CAWSVWRNEQFF.